The present T cell receptor beta chain was sequenced within a study of neurological immune-mediated disorders. General observations from the study: Patients with HTLV-1-associated myelopathy showed the most TCR clonal expansion. Those with multiple sclerosis showed the least, falling below healthy controls.

Each CDR3 protein gets one entry after TCRdb re-called the 5' RACE reads with MiXCR. The profile shows more than 50,000 distinct CDR3 sequences, around 5.2% of them singletons. This clonotype was seen ten or more times. What it recognizes is unknown. V lost 0 bases to trimming and J lost 10 bases; unmatched junction nucleotides: 3. Per the germline V gene, CDR1 is SGHRS and CDR2 is YFSETQ. This CDR3 spans 13 amino acids. Sequenced sample: PBMCs. This chain links TRBV5-1 with TRBJ2-1, with TRBD1 identical over 8 bases. The TCR sequence derives from a woman aged 30 to 39 with multiple sclerosis. The CDR3 spells CASSLVDREEQFF. The CDR3 bases are TGCGCCAGCAGCTTGGTGGACAGGGAAGAGCAGTTCTTC.